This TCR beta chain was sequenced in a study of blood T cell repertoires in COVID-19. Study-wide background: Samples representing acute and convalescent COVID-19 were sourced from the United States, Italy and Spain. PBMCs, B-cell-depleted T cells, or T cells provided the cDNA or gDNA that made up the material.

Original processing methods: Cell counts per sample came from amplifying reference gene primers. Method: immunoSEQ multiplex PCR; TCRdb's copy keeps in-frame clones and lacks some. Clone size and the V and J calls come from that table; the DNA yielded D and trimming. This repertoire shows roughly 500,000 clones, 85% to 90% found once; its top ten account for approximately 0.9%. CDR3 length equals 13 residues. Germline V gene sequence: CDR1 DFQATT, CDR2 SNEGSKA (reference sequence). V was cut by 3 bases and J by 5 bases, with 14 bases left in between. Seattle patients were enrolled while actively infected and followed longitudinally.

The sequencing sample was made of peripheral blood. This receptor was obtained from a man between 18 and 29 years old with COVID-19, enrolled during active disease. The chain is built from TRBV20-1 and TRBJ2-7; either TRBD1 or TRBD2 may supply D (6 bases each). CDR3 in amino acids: CSASGGPRDEQYF. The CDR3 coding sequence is TGCAGTGCTAGTGGGGGGCCGAGGGACGAGCAGTACTTC.